The clone carrying this T cell receptor (beta chain) has a count of ten or more. Its antigen is undetermined. The CDR3 is 17 amino acids. With 1 base removed from V and 3 bases from J, the gap between germline ends came to 15 bases. These data belong to a study of T cells after posttransplantation cyclophosphamide. Study outcomes and limitations: Skin or GI-infiltrating T cells shared few TRB sequences with blood. TRB clonality was highly associated with recipient CMV seropositivity and reactivation.

Busulfan-fludarabine conditioning, marrow transplant, and cyclophosphamide on days +3 and +4 were administered. TCRdb's copy holds only in-frame clones and misses some; the assay was immunoSEQ multiplex PCR. Recorded here are 1,500 to 2,000 clones, with no singletons, and the ten leading clones hold approximately 15%. The receptor was derived from a female patient aged 60 to 70 who received an allogeneic stem cell transplant from a related donor and was CMV-positive. Some of the T cells may derive from the graft donor. The input for sequencing was PBMCs, taken approximately 35 days after allogeneic stem cell transplant with posttransplant cyclophosphamide. This chain links TRBV23-1 with TRBJ1-4; D is undetermined. TRBV23-1 has ORF status, its function being uncertain. The CDR3: CASSQLGFEVANEKLFF. The CDR3, as DNA: TGCGCCAGCAGTCAATTGGGCTTCGAGGTAGCTAATGAAAAACTGTTTTTT.